This T cell receptor beta chain was recorded in a study of blood T cell repertoires in COVID-19. Using immunoSEQ multiplex PCR, the repertoire was profiled, and TCRdb retains in-frame clones only, with some absent. Of 400,000 or so clones listed, over 75% are singletons. For this clone: This specimen includes other DNA sequences encoding the same CDR3.

The J segment lost 2 bases and the V segment lost 3 bases, leaving 0 bases of the junction unmatched. Germline V gene lookup returns CDR1 SGHTA and CDR2 FQGNSA. The length of the CDR3 is 14 residues. While infection was still active, Seattle patients were enrolled and then followed longitudinally. The source of this sequence is a woman in her forties with COVID-19, enrolled during active disease. The gene calls are TRBV7-2 and TRBJ1-5, with TRBD1 matching over 8 bases. The sample consisted of peripheral blood. The CDR3 sequence is CASSLGQGNQPQHF. The CDR3 nucleotides read TGTGCCAGCAGCTTGGGACAGGGCAATCAGCCCCAGCATTTT.